A selection of T cell receptor beta chains follows, all from one sample in a study of beta chain features in type 1 diabetes. Generated by immunoSEQ multiplex PCR, the TCRdb table keeps only in-frame clones and is missing some. Found here are 90,000 to 110,000 clones, approximately 37% of them singletons; the top ten hold 0.065%. What was sequenced was stem cell memory CD4+ T cells from blood. These receptor sequences come from a woman under 30 in good health. Both conserved end residues are part of each CDR3. Each record gives: V gene, J gene, clone size, CDR3 protein. Clone size is not always given. Where it is, it says once, few, many or a class for expanded clones.

V gene: TRBV10-3
J gene: TRBJ2-1
clone size: .
CDR3 protein: CAISDLAGVADEQFF

V gene: TRBV7-9
J gene: TRBJ1-4
clone size: .
CDR3 protein: CASSFTGREKLFF

V gene: TRBV5-1
J gene: TRBJ2-3
clone size: .
CDR3 protein: CASSLIRSTDTQYF

V gene: TRBV7-9
J gene: TRBJ2-7
clone size: once
CDR3 protein: CASSLVLAGAYEQYF

V gene: TRBV2
J gene: TRBJ1-1
clone size: once
CDR3 protein: CASTGVPAAFF

V gene: TRBV28
J gene: TRBJ1-1
clone size: once
CDR3 protein: CASSFPPRSTEAFF

V gene: TRBV18
J gene: TRBJ1-1
clone size: few
CDR3 protein: CASSPRGRTEAFF

V gene: TRBV6-1
J gene: TRBJ2-1
clone size: once
CDR3 protein: CASSELRRAGYREQFF

V gene: TRBV7-3
J gene: TRBJ2-5
clone size: once
CDR3 protein: CASSPGEQETQYF

V gene: TRBV6-5
J gene: TRBJ2-7
clone size: few
CDR3 protein: CASSYLFPGAVPEQYF

V gene: TRBV11-2
J gene: TRBJ2-1
clone size: .
CDR3 protein: CASTPRGSGRANEQFF

V gene: TRBV6-5
J gene: TRBJ1-2
clone size: .
CDR3 protein: CASSHKRDRGVSTF

V gene: TRBV7-9
J gene: TRBJ2-7
clone size: many
CDR3 protein: CASSTQGHEQYF

V gene: TRBV7-3
J gene: TRBJ2-3
clone size: .
CDR3 protein: CASSLTGLAGGSDTQYF

V gene: TRBV6-6
J gene: TRBJ2-7
clone size: .
CDR3 protein: CASSFSDYEQYF

V gene: TRBV6-1
J gene: TRBJ2-1
clone size: .
CDR3 protein: CASNPTSGRYNEQFF

V gene: TRBV5-1
J gene: TRBJ2-7
clone size: once
CDR3 protein: CASSPRGSSRLYEQYF

V gene: TRBV5-8
J gene: TRBJ1-2
clone size: .
CDR3 protein: CASRTGQPFYGYTF

V gene: TRBV27
J gene: TRBJ1-5
clone size: .
CDR3 protein: CASNTGGDNQPQHF

V gene: TRBV6-5
J gene: TRBJ1-2
clone size: .
CDR3 protein: CASSLDREYGYTF

V gene: TRBV28
J gene: TRBJ1-2
clone size: .
CDR3 protein: CASSLLGQVVFYGYTF

V gene: TRBV27
J gene: TRBJ2-1
clone size: .
CDR3 protein: CASSGPGGSFGNEQFF

V gene: TRBV2
J gene: TRBJ2-3
clone size: .
CDR3 protein: CASSRTGGTDTQYF

V gene: TRBV7-9
J gene: TRBJ2-7
clone size: .
CDR3 protein: CASSSLPGQGFTYEQYF

V gene: TRBV6-1
J gene: TRBJ2-7
clone size: .
CDR3 protein: CASFDRGEQYF

V gene: TRBV5-4
J gene: TRBJ1-1
clone size: few
CDR3 protein: CASSPRVNTEAFF

V gene: TRBV7-9
J gene: TRBJ1-2
clone size: few
CDR3 protein: CASSSLSRYGYTF

V gene: TRBV7-3
J gene: TRBJ2-1
clone size: few
CDR3 protein: CASSLRTGGNEQFF

V gene: TRBV7-9
J gene: TRBJ2-1
clone size: .
CDR3 protein: CASSRSRGYNEQFF

V gene: TRBV18
J gene: TRBJ2-7
clone size: .
CDR3 protein: CASSPPGTGRKAKLDEQYF

V gene: TRBV5-6
J gene: TRBJ1-5
clone size: few
CDR3 protein: CASSPYSSRNQPQHF

V gene: TRBV19
J gene: TRBJ2-2
clone size: .
CDR3 protein: CASSQGNTGELFF

V gene: TRBV5-4
J gene: TRBJ1-2
clone size: .
CDR3 protein: CASSLAGMANYGYTF

V gene: TRBV5-6
J gene: TRBJ2-5
clone size: .
CDR3 protein: CASTPTGVKTQYF

V gene: TRBV5-1
J gene: TRBJ2-7
clone size: .
CDR3 protein: CASSLLGQVYEQYF

V gene: TRBV5-6
J gene: TRBJ1-4
clone size: .
CDR3 protein: CASSFYNEKLFF

V gene: TRBV21-1
J gene: TRBJ1-1
clone size: once
CDR3 protein: CASRRDTIHTEAFF

V gene: TRBV11-2
J gene: TRBJ2-7
clone size: few
CDR3 protein: CASSGGPRSEQYF

V gene: TRBV19
J gene: TRBJ1-5
clone size: .
CDR3 protein: CASSPTGQKVQPQHF

V gene: TRBV4-1
J gene: TRBJ2-1
clone size: few
CDR3 protein: CASSQATSGRARYNEQFF

V gene: TRBV28
J gene: TRBJ2-7
clone size: .
CDR3 protein: CASSSITYEQYF

V gene: TRBV4-1
J gene: TRBJ2-1
clone size: few
CDR3 protein: CASRGVSGIYNEQFF

V gene: TRBV9
J gene: TRBJ2-1
clone size: .
CDR3 protein: CASSISSGNIGFF

V gene: TRBV6-6
J gene: TRBJ2-7
clone size: .
CDR3 protein: CASSYSTGINEQYF

V gene: TRBV6-1
J gene: TRBJ2-7
clone size: .
CDR3 protein: CASSNLGTGAYEQYF

V gene: TRBV11-1
J gene: TRBJ2-1
clone size: .
CDR3 protein: CASRDILPGNEQFF

V gene: TRBV4-3
J gene: TRBJ2-3
clone size: .
CDR3 protein: CASSQGLADTDTQYF

V gene: TRBV15
J gene: TRBJ2-1
clone size: .
CDR3 protein: CATSREAGVNHEQFF

V gene: TRBV7-2
J gene: TRBJ2-4
clone size: few
CDR3 protein: CASSSGTSGTTKNIQYF

V gene: TRBV28
J gene: TRBJ1-2
clone size: few
CDR3 protein: CASSQDDRDFYGYTF

V gene: TRBV5-1
J gene: TRBJ2-2
clone size: .
CDR3 protein: CASSPRAGTSGRARGAGELFF

V gene: TRBV16
J gene: TRBJ2-7
clone size: .
CDR3 protein: CASSSRQLYEQYF

V gene: TRBV29-1
J gene: TRBJ1-2
clone size: .
CDR3 protein: CSVVAARGRLGYTF

V gene: TRBV5-1
J gene: TRBJ2-5
clone size: .
CDR3 protein: CASSTGRGETQYF

V gene: TRBV18
J gene: TRBJ1-1
clone size: .
CDR3 protein: CASSPLTGVGTEAFF